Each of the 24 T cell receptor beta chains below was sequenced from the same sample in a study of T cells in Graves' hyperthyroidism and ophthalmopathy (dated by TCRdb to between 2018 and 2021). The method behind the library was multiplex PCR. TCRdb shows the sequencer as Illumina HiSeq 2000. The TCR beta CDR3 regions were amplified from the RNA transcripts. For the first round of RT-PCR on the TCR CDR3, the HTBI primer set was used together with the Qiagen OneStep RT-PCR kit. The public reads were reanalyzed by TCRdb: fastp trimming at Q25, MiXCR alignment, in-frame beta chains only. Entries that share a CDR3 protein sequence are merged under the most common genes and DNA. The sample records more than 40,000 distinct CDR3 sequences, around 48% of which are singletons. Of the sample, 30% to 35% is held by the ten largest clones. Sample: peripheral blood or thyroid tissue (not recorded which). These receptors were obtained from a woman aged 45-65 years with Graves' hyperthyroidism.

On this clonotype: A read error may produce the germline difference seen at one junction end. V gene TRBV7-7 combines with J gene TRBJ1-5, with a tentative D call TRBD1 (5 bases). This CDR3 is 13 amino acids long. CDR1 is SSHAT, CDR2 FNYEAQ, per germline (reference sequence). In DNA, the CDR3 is TGTGCTAGCAGCTCGGGACCAAATCAGCCCCAGCATTTT. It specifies CASSSGPNQPQHF.

CDR3 protein: CASSQDPTRDSPLHF. DNA of the CDR3: TGCGCCAGCAGCCAAGATCCGACTAGAGATTCACCCCTCCACTTT. The genes are TRBV4-1 and TRBJ1-6; D uncertain. CDR1 and CDR2 from the germline V gene are MGHRA and YSYEKL. V was trimmed by 0 bases and J by 8 bases, leaving 11 bases between them. CDR3 length: 15 residues.

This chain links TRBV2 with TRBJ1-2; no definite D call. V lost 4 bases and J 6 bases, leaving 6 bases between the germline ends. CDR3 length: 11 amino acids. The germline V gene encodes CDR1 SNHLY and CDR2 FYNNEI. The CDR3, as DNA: TGTGCCAGCAGTGGCATGGATGGCTACACCTTC. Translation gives CASSGMDGYTF. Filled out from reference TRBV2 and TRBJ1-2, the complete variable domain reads EPEVTQTPSHQVTQMGQEVILRCVPISNHLYFYWYRQILGQKVEFLVSFYNNEISEKSEIFDDQFSVERPDGSNFTLKIRSTKLEDSAMYFCASSGMDGYTFGSGTRLTVV.

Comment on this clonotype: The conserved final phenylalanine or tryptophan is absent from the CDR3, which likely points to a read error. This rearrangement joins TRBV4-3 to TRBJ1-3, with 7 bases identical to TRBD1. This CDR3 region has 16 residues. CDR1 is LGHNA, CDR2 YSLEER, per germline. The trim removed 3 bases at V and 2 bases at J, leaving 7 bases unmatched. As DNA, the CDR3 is TGCGCCAGCAGCCATGGGACAGTAAGCCCTGGAAACACCATATATTCT. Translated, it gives CASSHGTVSPGNTIYS.

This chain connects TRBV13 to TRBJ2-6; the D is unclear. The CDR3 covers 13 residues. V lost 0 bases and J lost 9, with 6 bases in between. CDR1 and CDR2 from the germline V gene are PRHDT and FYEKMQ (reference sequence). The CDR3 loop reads CASSLGGGNVLTF. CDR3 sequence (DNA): TGTGCCAGCAGCTTAGGCGGTGGCAACGTCCTGACTTTC.

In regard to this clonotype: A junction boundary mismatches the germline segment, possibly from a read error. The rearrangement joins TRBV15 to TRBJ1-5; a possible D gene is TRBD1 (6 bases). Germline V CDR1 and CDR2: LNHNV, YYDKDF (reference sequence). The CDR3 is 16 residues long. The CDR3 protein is CATSRASRGFNQPQHF. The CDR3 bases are TGTGCTACCAGCAGAGCCTCTAGGGGGTTCAATCAGCCCCAGCATTTT.

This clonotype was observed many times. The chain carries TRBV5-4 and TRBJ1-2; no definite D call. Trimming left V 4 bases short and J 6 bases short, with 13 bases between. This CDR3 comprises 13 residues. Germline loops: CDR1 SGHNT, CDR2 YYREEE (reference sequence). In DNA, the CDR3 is TGTGCCAGCAGCCATAACCGGCGGGATGGCTACACCTTC. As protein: CASSHNRRDGYTF.

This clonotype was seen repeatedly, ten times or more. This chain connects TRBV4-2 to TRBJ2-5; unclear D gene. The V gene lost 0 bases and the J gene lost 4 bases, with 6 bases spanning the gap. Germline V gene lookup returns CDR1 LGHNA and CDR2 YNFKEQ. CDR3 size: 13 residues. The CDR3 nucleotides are TGTGCCAGCAGCCAAGAAGTTCGAGAGACCCAGTACTTC. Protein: CASSQEVRETQYF.

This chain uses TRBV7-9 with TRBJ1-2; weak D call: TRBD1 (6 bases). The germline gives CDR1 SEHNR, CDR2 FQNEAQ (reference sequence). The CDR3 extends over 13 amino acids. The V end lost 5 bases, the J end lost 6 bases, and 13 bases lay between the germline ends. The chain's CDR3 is CASSLQGTNGYTF. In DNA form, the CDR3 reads TGTGCCAGCAGCCTACAGGGAACGAATGGCTACACCTTC. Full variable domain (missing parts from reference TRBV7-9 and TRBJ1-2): DTGVSQNPRHKITKRGQNVTFRCDPISEHNRLYWYRQTLGQGPEFLTYFQNEAQLEKSRLLSDRFSAERPKGSFSTLEIQRTEQGDSAMYLCASSLQGTNGYTFGSGTRLTVV.

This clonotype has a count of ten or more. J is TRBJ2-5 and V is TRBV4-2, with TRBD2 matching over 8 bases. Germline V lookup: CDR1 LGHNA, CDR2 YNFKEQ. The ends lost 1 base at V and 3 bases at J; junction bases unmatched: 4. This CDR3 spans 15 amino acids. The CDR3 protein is CASSQVGSGKETQYF. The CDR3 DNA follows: TGTGCCAGCAGCCAAGTGGGTAGCGGGAAAGAGACCCAGTACTTC.

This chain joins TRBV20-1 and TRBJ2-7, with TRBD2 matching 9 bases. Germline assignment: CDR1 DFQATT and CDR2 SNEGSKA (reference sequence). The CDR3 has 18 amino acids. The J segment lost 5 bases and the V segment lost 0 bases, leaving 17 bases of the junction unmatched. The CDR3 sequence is CSAREGLRASGTVNEQYF. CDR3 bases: TGCAGTGCTAGAGAGGGGCTGAGAGCTAGCGGGACAGTGAACGAGCAGTACTTC.

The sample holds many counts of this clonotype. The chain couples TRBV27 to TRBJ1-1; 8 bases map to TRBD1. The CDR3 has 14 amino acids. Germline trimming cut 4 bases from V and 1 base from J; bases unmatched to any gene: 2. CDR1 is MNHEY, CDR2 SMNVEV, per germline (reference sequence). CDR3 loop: CASSWTGRNTEAFF. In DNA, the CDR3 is TGTGCCAGCAGTTGGACAGGGAGGAACACTGAAGCTTTCTTT.

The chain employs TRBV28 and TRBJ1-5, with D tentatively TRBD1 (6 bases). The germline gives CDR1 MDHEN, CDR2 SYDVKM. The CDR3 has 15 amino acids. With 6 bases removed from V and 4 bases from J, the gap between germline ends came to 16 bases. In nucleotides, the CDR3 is TGTGCCAGCAGCCGAGGGGGGAAAGGAAATCAGCCCCAGCATTTT. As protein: CASSRGGKGNQPQHF.

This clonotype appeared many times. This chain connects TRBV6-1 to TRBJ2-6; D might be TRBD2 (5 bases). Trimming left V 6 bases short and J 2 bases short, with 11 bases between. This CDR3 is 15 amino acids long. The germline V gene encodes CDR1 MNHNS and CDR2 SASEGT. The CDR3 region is CASSPAAAGANVLTF. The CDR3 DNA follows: TGTGCCAGCAGCCCAGCGGCGGCTGGGGCCAACGTCCTGACTTTC.

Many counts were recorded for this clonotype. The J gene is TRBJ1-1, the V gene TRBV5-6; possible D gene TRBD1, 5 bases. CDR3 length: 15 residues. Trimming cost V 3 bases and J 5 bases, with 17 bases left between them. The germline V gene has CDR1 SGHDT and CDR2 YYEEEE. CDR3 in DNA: TGTGCCAGCAGCTCACGGGTCGGGGCGGGTACTGAAGCTTTCTTT. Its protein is CASSSRVGAGTEAFF.

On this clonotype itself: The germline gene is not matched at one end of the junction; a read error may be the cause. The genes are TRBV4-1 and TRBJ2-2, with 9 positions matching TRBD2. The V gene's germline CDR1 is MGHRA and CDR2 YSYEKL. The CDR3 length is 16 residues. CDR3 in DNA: TGTGCTAGCAGTTACCTAGCGGGAAGGGGCACCGGGGAGCTGTTTTTT. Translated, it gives CASSYLAGRGTGELFF.

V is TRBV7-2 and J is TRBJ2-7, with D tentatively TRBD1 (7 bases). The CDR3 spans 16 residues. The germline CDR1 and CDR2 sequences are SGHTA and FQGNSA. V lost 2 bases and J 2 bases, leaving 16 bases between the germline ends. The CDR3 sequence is CASSLSRGVIAYEQYF. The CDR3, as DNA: TGTGCCAGCAGCTTATCCAGGGGGGTGATTGCCTACGAGCAGTACTTC. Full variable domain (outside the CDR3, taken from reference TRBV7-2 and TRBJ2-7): GAGVSQSPSNKVTEKGKDVELRCDPISGHTALYWYRQSLGQGLEFLIYFQGNSAPDKSGLPSDRFSAERTGGSVSTLTIQRTQQEDSAVYLCASSLSRGVIAYEQYFGPGTRLTVT.

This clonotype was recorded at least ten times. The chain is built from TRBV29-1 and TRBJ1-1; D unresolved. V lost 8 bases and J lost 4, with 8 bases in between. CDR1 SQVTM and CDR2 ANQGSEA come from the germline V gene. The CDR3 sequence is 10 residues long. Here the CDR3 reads CSSRGTEAFF. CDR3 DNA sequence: TGCAGCAGTCGAGGCACTGAAGCTTTCTTT.

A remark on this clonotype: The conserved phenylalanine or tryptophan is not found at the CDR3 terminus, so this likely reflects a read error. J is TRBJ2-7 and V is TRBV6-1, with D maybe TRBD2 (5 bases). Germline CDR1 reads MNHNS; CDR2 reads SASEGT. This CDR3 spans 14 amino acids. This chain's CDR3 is CASSPGNPSYEQYS. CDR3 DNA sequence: TGTGCTAGCAGCCCCGGGAACCCGTCGTACGAGCAGTACTCC.

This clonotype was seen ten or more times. The CDR3 DNA reads TGTGCCAGCAGTTCCCTTCCCCTTATATCTGGGGCCAACGTCCTGACTTTC. Protein product: CASSSLPLISGANVLTF. The J gene is TRBJ2-6, the V gene TRBV28; no firm D call. Germline V gene sequence: CDR1 MDHEN, CDR2 SYDVKM. This CDR3 comprises 17 residues. Trimming shortened V by 4 bases and J by 1 base, and 14 bases separated the two germline ends.

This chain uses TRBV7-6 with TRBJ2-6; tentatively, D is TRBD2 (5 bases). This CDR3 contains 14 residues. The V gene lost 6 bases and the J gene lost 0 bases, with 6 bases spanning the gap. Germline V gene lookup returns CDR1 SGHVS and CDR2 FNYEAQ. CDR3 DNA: TGTGCCAGCAGACGGGGCTCTGGGGCCAACGTCCTGACTTTC. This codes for CASRRGSGANVLTF.

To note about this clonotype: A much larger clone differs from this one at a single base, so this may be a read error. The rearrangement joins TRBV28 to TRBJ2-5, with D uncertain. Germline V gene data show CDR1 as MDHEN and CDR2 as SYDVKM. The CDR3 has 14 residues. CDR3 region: CAGSLWGRRETQYF. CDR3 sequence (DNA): TGTGCCGGCAGTTTGTGGGGTAGAAGGGAGACCCAGTACTTC.

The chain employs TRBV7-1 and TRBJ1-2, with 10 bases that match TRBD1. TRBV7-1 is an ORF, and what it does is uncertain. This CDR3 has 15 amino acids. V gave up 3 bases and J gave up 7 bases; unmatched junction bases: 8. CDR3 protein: CASSSGQGTNSGYTF. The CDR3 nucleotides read TGTGCCAGCAGCTCGGGACAGGGGACGAACAGTGGCTACACCTTC.

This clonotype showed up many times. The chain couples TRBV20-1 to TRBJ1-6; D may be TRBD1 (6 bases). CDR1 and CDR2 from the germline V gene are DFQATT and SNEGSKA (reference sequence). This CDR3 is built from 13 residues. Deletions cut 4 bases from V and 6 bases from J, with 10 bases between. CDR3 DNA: TGCAGTGCTACGGACAGAATTAATTCACCCCTCCACTTT. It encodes CSATDRINSPLHF.